The 19 T cell receptor beta chains presented below share a single source sample, sequenced in a study of blood T cell repertoires in COVID-19. The assay was immunoSEQ multiplex PCR, and TCRdb's table has in-frame clones only and misses some. Of about 88,000 clones in the sample, roughly 91% were seen once. Sequencing was done on a sample of peripheral blood. These receptors all come from a young man with COVID-19, enrolled during active disease.

This clone has more than one count but fewer than ten. The chain joins TRBV28 to TRBJ2-7, with 8 bases fitting TRBD1. This CDR3 is built from 13 residues. The V gene's germline CDR1 is MDHEN and CDR2 SYDVKM. V was pared by 4 bases and J by 5 bases, with 4 bases of the junction left unmatched. CDR3 protein: CASSSPGGHEQYF. The CDR3 bases are TGTGCCAGCAGTTCCCCAGGGGGCCACGAGCAGTACTTC.

The gene calls are TRBV14 and TRBJ2-5, with D possibly matching TRBD2 (6 bases). The CDR3 contains 20 residues. Germline CDR1 is SGHDN and CDR2 is FVKESK. CDR3 amino acids: CVAVRTPSWSTRIAQETQYF. The CDR3 DNA sequence: TGTGTCGCAGTCAGAACCCCCTCTTGGTCGACTAGGATAGCACAAGAGACCCAGTACTTC.

To note about this clone: This same CDR3 is encoded by further DNA sequences in the sample. The chain couples TRBV9 to TRBJ2-5; 15 bases fit TRBD2. V trimming: 1 base; J trimming: 4 bases; junction bases outside the gene matches: 2. The CDR3 contains 16 residues. Germline loops: CDR1 SGDLS, CDR2 YYNGEE. In DNA form, the CDR3 reads TGTGCCAGCAGCGTAACGGGACTAGCGGGAGGAGAGACCCAGTACTTC. This translates into CASSVTGLAGGETQYF.

The chain carries TRBV19 and TRBJ2-2; D uncertain. The V end was cut by 6 bases, the J end by 3 bases, with 8 bases between. The CDR3 runs 13 residues. Germline V gene data show CDR1 as LNHDA and CDR2 as SQIVND (reference sequence). CDR3 DNA: TGTGCCAGTAGCCTAATTGACACCGGGGAGCTGTTTTTT. This encodes CASSLIDTGELFF.

This clone was counted once. The rearrangement uses TRBV7-9 and TRBJ1-2; 8 nucleotides match TRBD1. Germline CDR1 is SEHNR and CDR2 is FQNEAQ (reference sequence). CDR3 length: 13 amino acids. V shed 10 bases and J 8 bases; nucleotides not matched to a gene: 12. Written as DNA, the CDR3 is TGTGCCACCCATCTCAGGGGGCGAGAAGGCTACACCTTC. Protein product: CATHLRGREGYTF. Complete variable domain (other parts from reference TRBV7-9 and TRBJ1-2): DTGVSQNPRHKITKRGQNVTFRCDPISEHNRLYWYRQTLGQGPEFLTYFQNEAQLEKSRLLSDRFSAERPKGSFSTLEIQRTEQGDSAMYLCATHLRGREGYTFGSGTRLTVV.

The chain uses TRBV11-2 and TRBJ2-1; perhaps TRBD2 as D (5 bases). V was pared by 0 bases and J by 2 bases, with 11 bases between. The germline V gene has CDR1 SGHAT and CDR2 FQNNGV. The CDR3 covers 16 residues. CDR3 in amino acids: CASSLEPSGAYNEQFF. The CDR3 DNA sequence: TGTGCCAGCAGCTTAGAGCCCAGCGGAGCCTACAATGAGCAGTTCTTC.

V and J are TRBV29-1 and TRBJ2-5; 8 bases line up with TRBD2. With V trimmed by 6 bases and J by 5 bases, 11 bases remained unmatched. The CDR3 covers 14 residues. Germline V CDR1 and CDR2: SQVTM, ANQGSEA. The CDR3 sequence: CSVVRAGGRETQYF. The CDR3 DNA is TGCAGCGTCGTCCGGGCGGGGGGCAGGGAGACCCAGTACTTC. The variable domain in full, completed from reference TRBV29-1 and TRBJ2-5, reads SAVISQKPSRDICQRGTSLTIQCQVDSQVTMMFWYRQQPGQSLTLIATANQGSEATYESGFVIDKFPISRPNLTFSTLTVSNMSPEDSSIYLCSVVRAGGRETQYFGPGTRLLVL.

This chain links TRBV19 with TRBJ2-7; 8 nucleotides match TRBD1. Germline CDR1 and CDR2: LNHDA and SQIVND (reference sequence). The CDR3 is made up of 15 amino acids. The junction had 6 bases not matched to a gene; V was cut back by 0 bases and J by 5 bases. The DNA for the CDR3 is TGTGCCAGTAGTATAGAGCCAGGGGGCTCTGACGAGCAGTACTTC. The encoded protein is CASSIEPGGSDEQYF.

This clone appeared once. V usage is TRBV27 and J usage is TRBJ1-1; 8 bases agree with TRBD1. CDR1 is MNHEY, CDR2 SMNVEV, per germline (reference sequence). The CDR3 runs to 13 residues. V lost 6 bases, J lost 4 bases, and 4 bases stayed unmatched. CDR3 sequence reads: CASSRTGITEAFF. CDR3 DNA sequence: TGTGCCAGCAGCAGGACAGGGATCACTGAAGCTTTCTTT.

The chain carries TRBV7-2 and TRBJ2-7, with 7 bases aligning to TRBD2. J gave up 2 bases and V 1 base, and 2 bases lay outside the gene matches. The CDR3 contains 14 residues. The V gene's germline CDR1 is SGHTA and CDR2 FQGNSA. The CDR3 region is CASSLGLAAYEQYF. The CDR3 coding sequence is TGTGCCAGCAGCTTAGGTCTAGCGGCCTACGAGCAGTACTTC.

This clone was detected a few times. The chain employs TRBV3-1 (or the pseudogene TRBV3-2) and TRBJ1-3, with a possible D match to TRBD1 (5 bases). CDR3 length: 15 residues. With 4 bases removed from V and 6 bases from J, the gap between germline ends came to 16 bases. Germline assignment: CDR1 LGHDT and CDR2 YNNKEL (reference sequence). The CDR3 sequence is CASSPHSGWENTIYF. The CDR3 DNA sequence: TGTGCCAGCAGCCCCCATTCAGGGTGGGAAAACACCATATATTTT.

V and J are TRBV7-8 and TRBJ2-1; possible D gene TRBD1, 6 bases. The V and J ends lost 6 bases and 3 bases respectively, with 15 bases between them. The CDR3 is 15 amino acids. Germline V gene lookup returns CDR1 SGHVS and CDR2 FQNEAQ. Here the CDR3 DNA reads TGTGCCAGCAGTGCCGGGACACCGGTCTACAATGAGCAGTTCTTC. Translated, it gives CASSAGTPVYNEQFF.

In this sample, this clone turned up once. The chain has TRBV3-1 (or the pseudogene TRBV3-2) and TRBJ1-3; perhaps TRBD1 as D (5 bases). The CDR3 covers 15 residues. CDR1 and CDR2 (germline): LGHDT, YNNKEL (reference sequence). V gave up 0 bases and J gave up 1 base, with 7 bases separating them. The CDR3 loop is CASSQDAGSGNTIYF. In nucleotides, the CDR3 is TGTGCCAGCAGCCAAGACGCAGGGTCTGGAAACACCATATATTTT.

This chain connects TRBV15 to TRBJ2-1; D not certain. CDR1 is LNHNV and CDR2 is YYDKDF in the germline V gene (reference sequence). CDR3 size: 14 residues. V was trimmed by 8 bases and J by 1 base, leaving 12 bases between them. The CDR3 DNA follows: TGTGCCACCTCTTTACTTCGGTCCTACAATGAGCAGTTCTTC. Translated: CATSLLRSYNEQFF.

J is TRBJ2-7 and V is TRBV18; D unclear. Trimming cost V 5 bases and J 5 bases, with 16 bases left between them. The CDR3 is made up of 14 amino acids. Germline V gene lookup returns CDR1 KGHSH and CDR2 LQKENI. In DNA, the CDR3 is TGTGCCAGCTCATCGCCCCTGCTGCGGCACGAGCAGTACTTC. As protein: CASSSPLLRHEQYF.

The V call is TRBV9, the J call TRBJ2-1; a weak D match, TRBD2 (5 bases). V lost 4 bases and J lost 2, with 13 bases in between. From germline, CDR1 is SGDLS and CDR2 YYNGEE. The CDR3 has 15 residues. For the CDR3, the DNA is TGTGCCAGCAGCCCTTCTAGCAGTCCCTACAATGAGCAGTTCTTC. Encoded protein: CASSPSSSPYNEQFF.

This rearrangement joins TRBV7-9 to TRBJ2-1; TRBD2 is a possible D gene (6 bases). Germline CDR1 reads SEHNR; CDR2 reads FQNEAQ (reference sequence). The CDR3 has 15 amino acids. Trimming shortened V by 7 bases and J by 4 bases, and 17 bases separated the two germline ends. Here the CDR3 DNA reads TGTGCCAGCAACCTACCCCAGGAGGGTTACAATGAGCAGTTCTTC. Its translation is CASNLPQEGYNEQFF. Using reference TRBV7-9 and TRBJ2-1 for the parts outside the CDR3, the full variable domain is DTGVSQNPRHKITKRGQNVTFRCDPISEHNRLYWYRQTLGQGPEFLTYFQNEAQLEKSRLLSDRFSAERPKGSFSTLEIQRTEQGDSAMYLCASNLPQEGYNEQFFGPGTRLTVL.

This clone appeared once. V is TRBV7-3 and J is TRBJ2-1; TRBD2 aligns across 8 bases. The CDR3 loop spans 15 amino acids. Germline lookup yields CDR1 SGHTA and CDR2 FQGTGA. Unmatched junction bases numbered 10, after V lost 5 bases and J lost 7 bases. The CDR3 sequence is CASSPRVAGRNEQFF. Here the CDR3 DNA reads TGTGCCAGCAGCCCTCGGGTAGCGGGACGGAATGAGCAGTTCTTC.

The chain uses TRBV5-5 and TRBJ1-6; unclear D gene. In germline, CDR1 is SGHKS, CDR2 YYEKEE (reference sequence). Trimming pared 5 bases from V and 0 bases from J, leaving 12 bases between. The CDR3 is made up of 16 amino acids. For the CDR3, the DNA is TGTGCCAGCAGGGCTAGCGATGGCTCCTATAATTCACCCCTCCACTTT. Encoded protein: CASRASDGSYNSPLHF.